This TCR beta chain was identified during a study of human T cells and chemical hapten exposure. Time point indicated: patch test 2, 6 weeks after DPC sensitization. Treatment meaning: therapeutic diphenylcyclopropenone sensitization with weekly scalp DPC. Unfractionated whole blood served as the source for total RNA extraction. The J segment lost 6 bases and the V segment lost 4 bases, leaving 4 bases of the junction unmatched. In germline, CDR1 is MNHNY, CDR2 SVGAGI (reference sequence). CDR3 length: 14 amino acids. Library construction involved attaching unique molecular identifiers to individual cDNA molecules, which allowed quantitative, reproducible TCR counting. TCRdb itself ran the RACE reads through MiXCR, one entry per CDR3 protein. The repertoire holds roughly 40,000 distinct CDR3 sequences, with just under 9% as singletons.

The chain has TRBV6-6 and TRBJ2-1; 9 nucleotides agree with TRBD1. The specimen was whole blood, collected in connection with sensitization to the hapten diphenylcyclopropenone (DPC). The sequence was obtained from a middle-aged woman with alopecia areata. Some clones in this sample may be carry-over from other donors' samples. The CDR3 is CASSLRQGGNEQFF. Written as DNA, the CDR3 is TGTGCCAGCAGTTTACGACAGGGGGGCAATGAGCAGTTCTTC.